Listed here are 25 T cell receptor beta chains from one sample, sequenced in a study of T cells in Graves' hyperthyroidism and ophthalmopathy. Amplification of TCR beta CDR3 regions was performed using RNA transcripts as template. During a first-round RT-PCR of the TCR CDR3, the HTBI primer set was used. TCRdb redid the calling of the multiplex PCR reads with MiXCR, one entry per CDR3 protein. The repertoire holds under 250,000 distinct CDR3 sequences, with approximately 23% as singletons. The sample consisted of blood. Receptor source: a woman in her thirties or forties with Graves' ophthalmopathy.

The chain recombines TRBV15 with TRBJ2-7; D remains ambiguous. This CDR3 has 15 residues. The germline gives CDR1 LNHNV, CDR2 YYDKDF (reference sequence). V gave up 0 bases and J gave up 0 bases, with 9 bases separating them. This chain's CDR3 is CATSRDRAASYEQYF. The CDR3 nucleotides read TGTGCCACCAGCAGAGATAGGGCAGCCTCCTACGAGCAGTACTTC.

This clonotype was seen once. A read error may explain this, as a much larger clone is one base away. Without the conserved terminal phenylalanine or tryptophan, this CDR3 likely stems from a read error. The chain has TRBV2 and TRBJ2-2, with 10 nucleotides matching TRBD1. CDR3 length equals 14 residues. Losses at the gene ends were 10 bases for V and 6 bases for J; bases not matched to a gene: 8. Germline CDR1 reads SNHLY; CDR2 reads FYNNEI. The DNA for the CDR3 is TGTGCCAAGCGCGGGACAGGGGTAGCCGGGGAGCTGTTTCTT. It translates to CAKRGTGVAGELFL.

This clonotype was observed once. The germline gene is not matched at one end of the junction; a read error may be the cause. The gene calls are TRBV28 and TRBJ1-2; possible D gene TRBD1, 5 bases. This CDR3 is 14 amino acids long. Germline V gene lookup returns CDR1 MDHEN and CDR2 SYDVKM. CDR3 amino acids: CASSIDSANYGYTF. The CDR3 DNA is TGCGCCAGCAGCATAGACAGCGCTAACTATGGCTACACCTTC.

This clonotype was seen at least ten times. The chain combines TRBV7-8 with TRBJ2-7; tentative D call: TRBD1 (6 bases). There are 13 residues in the CDR3. V was pared by 5 bases and J by 3 bases, with 11 bases between. Germline V lookup: CDR1 SGHVS, CDR2 FQNEAQ. CDR3 amino acids: CASSPDRLYEQYF. The DNA for the CDR3 is TGTGCCAGCAGCCCTGACAGGCTCTACGAGCAGTACTTC. Full variable domain (missing parts from reference TRBV7-8 and TRBJ2-7): GAGVSQSPRYKVAKRGQDVALRCDPISGHVSLFWYQQALGQGPEFLTYFQNEAQLDKSGLPSDRFFAERPEGSVSTLKIQRTQQEDSAVYLCASSPDRLYEQYFGPGTRLTVT.

V is TRBV7-8 and J is TRBJ2-1; no clear D gene. Germline V lookup: CDR1 SGHVS, CDR2 FQNEAQ. CDR3 length: 17 amino acids. With 2 bases removed from V and 1 base from J, the gap between germline ends came to 15 bases. The CDR3 DNA is TGTGCCAGCAGCTTATCTCGACTGTCGACTTCCTACAATGAGCAGTTCTTC. It is translated as CASSLSRLSTSYNEQFF.

The chain combines TRBV14 with TRBJ2-2; 12 bases are shared with TRBD2. Germline V gene data show CDR1 as SGHDN and CDR2 as FVKESK. Trimming at V came to 4 bases and at J to 3 bases, leaving 12 bases not matched to a gene. This CDR3 is 19 amino acids long. The CDR3 is CASSRKRRLAGVDTGELFF. In nucleotides, the CDR3 is TGTGCCAGCAGCCGGAAACGGAGACTAGCGGGAGTAGACACCGGGGAGCTGTTTTTT.

The sample holds many counts of this clonotype. V and J are TRBV6-1 and TRBJ2-7, with TRBD1 identical over 7 bases. The junction had 6 bases not matched to a gene; V was cut back by 8 bases and J by 8 bases. Germline loops: CDR1 MNHNS, CDR2 SASEGT. The CDR3 is 11 residues long. The CDR3 loop reads CASGTAEKQYF. DNA of the CDR3: TGTGCCAGCGGGACAGCGGAAAAGCAGTACTTC.

This clonotype came up many times. The chain recombines TRBV6-1 with TRBJ2-7; 7 nucleotides line up with TRBD1. Germline CDR1 is MNHNS and CDR2 is SASEGT. The ends lost 6 bases at V and 2 bases at J; junction bases unmatched: 10. The CDR3 sequence is 15 residues long. CDR3 nucleotides: TGTGCCAGCAGCTCCACAGGGGATTGGGCCTACGAGCAGTACTTC. Translation gives CASSSTGDWAYEQYF.

This clonotype was observed many times. This rearrangement joins TRBV6-5 to TRBJ1-5; 8 bases agree with TRBD1. The CDR3 is 16 residues long. CDR1 and CDR2 from the germline V gene are MNHEY and SVGAGI. Trimming removed 5 bases from V and 2 bases from J; junction bases left unmatched: 8. The chain's CDR3 is CASSQQGALGNQPQHF. CDR3 DNA: TGTGCCAGCAGTCAGCAGGGGGCATTGGGCAATCAGCCCCAGCATTTT.

This clonotype appeared many times. This chain connects TRBV9 to TRBJ1-1; maybe TRBD1 (6 bases). The V gene's germline CDR1 is SGDLS and CDR2 YYNGEE. The germline V and J ends were trimmed by 7 bases and 8 bases, with 27 bases remaining between them. This CDR3 comprises 16 residues. The CDR3 DNA is TGTGCCAGCGGGGGCGAAAAGATTCTGGACCTCAGGGAAGCTTTCTTT. Its translation: CASGGEKILDLREAFF. The variable domain in full, completed from reference TRBV9 and TRBJ1-1, reads DSGVTQTPKHLITATGQRVTLRCSPRSGDLSVYWYQQSLDQGLQFLIQYYNGEERAKGNILERFSAQQFPDLHSELNLSSLELGDSALYFCASGGEKILDLREAFFGQGTRLTVV.

This clonotype was detected ten times or more. J is TRBJ2-7 and V is TRBV20-1; TRBD2 agrees at 14 bases. V shed 1 base, J shed 2 bases, and the junction held 7 bases outside the gene matches. This CDR3 has 17 amino acids. The germline CDR1 and CDR2 sequences are DFQATT and SNEGSKA (reference sequence). The CDR3 region has the DNA TGCAGTGCTAGAGCGACCTTGACTAGCGGGAGGGCCTACGAGCAGTACTTC. Translation gives CSARATLTSGRAYEQYF.

V usage is TRBV12-3 or TRBV12-4 and J usage is TRBJ1-1; 7 bases are shared with TRBD1. The CDR3 totals 14 residues. V was pared by 5 bases and J by 5 bases, with 8 bases of the junction left unmatched. This CDR3 is CASSRGTVETEAFF. The CDR3 DNA follows: TGTGCCAGCAGTAGGGGGACAGTGGAGACTGAAGCTTTCTTT.

The chain's CDR3 is CASSEEPRQGAAEAFF. CDR3 DNA sequence: TGTGCCAGCAGCGAGGAACCGAGACAGGGGGCGGCTGAAGCTTTCTTT. The rearrangement joins TRBV7-3 to TRBJ1-1; the match to TRBD1 covers 10 bases. The CDR3 covers 16 residues. After removal of 5 bases from V and 6 bases from J, the junction contained 12 bases not matched to a gene. The V gene's germline CDR1 is SGHTA and CDR2 FQGTGA.

In this sample, this clonotype turned up many times. Just one base apart from a much larger clone, this may be a read error. The chain employs TRBV30 and TRBJ1-1; unclear D gene. The CDR3 totals 13 residues. Per the germline V gene, CDR1 is GTSNPN and CDR2 is SVGIG (reference sequence). The chain's CDR3 is CAWSVGKNTEVFF. CDR3 sequence (DNA): TGTGCCTGGAGTGTAGGCAAGAACACTGAAGTTTTCTTT.

This clonotype was seen many times. This chain uses TRBV12-3 or TRBV12-4 with TRBJ2-3, with TRBD2 matching over 12 bases. J gave up 5 bases and V 5 bases, and 8 bases lay outside the gene matches. There are 16 residues in the CDR3. CDR3 sequence reads: CASSRQTSGGKDTQYF. In DNA form, the CDR3 reads TGTGCCAGCAGTCGACAGACTAGCGGGGGAAAAGATACGCAGTATTTT.

This clonotype was found many times. The chain links TRBV2 to TRBJ2-2; possible D gene TRBD2, 5 bases. The CDR3 consists of 15 residues. Per the germline V gene, CDR1 is SNHLY and CDR2 is FYNNEI. With 1 base removed from V and 5 bases from J, the gap between germline ends came to 11 bases. The CDR3 coding sequence is TGTGCCAGCAGTGAAGTCCGGGAAGGAACCGGGGAGCTGTTTTTT. This translates into CASSEVREGTGELFF. Drawing the rest from reference TRBV2 and TRBJ2-2, the complete variable domain is EPEVTQTPSHQVTQMGQEVILRCVPISNHLYFYWYRQILGQKVEFLVSFYNNEISEKSEIFDDQFSVERPDGSNFTLKIRSTKLEDSAMYFCASSEVREGTGELFFGEGSRLTVL.

Ten or more counts support this clonotype. CDR3 sequence (DNA): TGTGCCAGTAGCAGACAGGCCGGGGAGCTGTTTTTT. Protein: CASSRQAGELFF. The genes are TRBV19 and TRBJ2-2; possible D gene TRBD1, 6 bases. CDR3 length: 12 residues. The V end was cut by 6 bases, the J end by 6 bases, with 8 bases between. Germline V lookup: CDR1 LNHDA, CDR2 SQIVND (reference sequence).

This clonotype was recorded many times. The rearrangement joins TRBV12-3 or TRBV12-4 to TRBJ1-3; tentative D call: TRBD1 (5 bases). The CDR3 consists of 14 residues. V lost 6 bases to trimming and J lost 6 bases, with 15 bases between them. The CDR3 sequence: CASSRQGSENTIYF. The CDR3 DNA is TGTGCCAGCAGCCGGCAGGGATCCGAAAACACCATATATTTT.

The table lists this clonotype with many counts. Germline is not matched at one junction end, which may reflect a read error. CDR3 in DNA: TGTGCCGGCAGGACAGATTATAATTCACCCCTCCACTTT. This gives the protein CAGRTDYNSPLHF. The V gene is TRBV2, the J gene TRBJ1-6, with a weak D call TRBD1 (6 bases). This CDR3 comprises 13 residues. Germline CDR1 reads SNHLY; CDR2 reads FYNNEI.

This chain joins TRBV30 and TRBJ1-3; D perhaps matches TRBD1 (5 bases). Trimming took off 1 base at V and 0 bases at J, with 10 bases between the two ends. Germline V gene lookup returns CDR1 GTSNPN and CDR2 SVGIG (reference sequence). There are 15 residues in the CDR3. The CDR3 sequence is CAWSESTASGNTIYF. The CDR3 bases are TGTGCCTGGAGTGAATCGACAGCCTCTGGAAACACCATATATTTT.

This clonotype occurred many times. The V gene is TRBV3-1, the J gene TRBJ2-7, with D perhaps TRBD2 (6 bases). Trimming removed 3 bases from V and 0 bases from J, with 9 bases in between. This CDR3 contains 14 residues. In germline, CDR1 is LGHDT, CDR2 YNNKEL (reference sequence). In nucleotides, the CDR3 is TGTGCCAGCAGCCATGCGGGGAACTCCTACGAGCAGTACTTC. It yields the protein CASSHAGNSYEQYF.

This clonotype was detected many times. The chain's CDR3 is CASSLGSGVNQPQHF. The CDR3 DNA reads TGCGCCAGCAGCTTGGGGTCAGGGGTTAATCAGCCCCAGCATTTT. This chain connects TRBV5-1 to TRBJ1-5, with D perhaps TRBD1 (6 bases). V gave up 0 bases and J gave up 4 bases, with 11 bases separating them. Germline values: CDR1 SGHRS, CDR2 YFSETQ. The CDR3 covers 15 residues.

This clonotype has a handful of counts. V gene TRBV20-1 combines with J gene TRBJ2-5; TRBD2 agrees at 8 bases. Per germline, CDR1 DFQATT and CDR2 SNEGSKA (reference sequence). There are 20 residues in the CDR3. J lost 5 bases, V lost 2 bases, and 25 bases had no gene match. CDR3 sequence: CSARSRREHLSGGPRETQYF. CDR3 nucleotide sequence: TGCAGTGCTAGAAGCCGTAGGGAACACCTTTCGGGAGGGCCACGGGAGACCCAGTACTTC.

This clonotype was picked up many times. The CDR3 DNA is TGCGCCAGCAGCCAAGAGGTTGGCACCTACTACGAGCAGTACTTC. This gives the protein CASSQEVGTYYEQYF. The gene calls are TRBV4-1 and TRBJ2-7; D is uncertain. The CDR3 consists of 15 residues. V was clipped by 0 bases and J by 3 bases, with 12 bases between them. Germline V gives CDR1 MGHRA, CDR2 YSYEKL.

Many counts were recorded for this clonotype. The genes are TRBV5-8 and TRBJ1-2; possibly TRBD1 for D (6 bases). Trimming took 2 bases from V and 5 from J, leaving 7 bases between them. The CDR3 covers 12 residues. Germline-derived CDR1 and CDR2 are SGHTS and YDEGEE. This chain's CDR3 is CASSFRGYGYTF. CDR3 nucleotides: TGTGCCAGCAGCTTCAGGGGTTATGGCTACACCTTC.